Presented here are 5 T cell receptor beta chains from one specimen sequenced in a study of cytomegalovirus exposure and HLA in healthy donors (dated by TCRdb to 2016 to 2017). Preparation of the library involved the immunoSEQ multiplex PCR assay. Here the immuneACCESS table is served through TCRdb, limited to in-frame sequences with V and J called. Missing clones are a known gap in these copies; in checked studies unresolved V genes cover under half, and the rest lacks a known reason. For this sample the table gives roughly 130,000 clones, of which about nine tenths were detected only once. Approximately 1.3% of the sample comes from the top ten. The sequencing input was PBMCs. The receptor source for this set is a man between 25 and 39 years old in good health and CMV-seronegative.

This chain uses TRBV7-2 with TRBJ1-2; 7 positions agree with TRBD1. The CDR3 is made up of 13 amino acids. J lost 10 bases, V lost 3 bases, and 8 bases had no gene match. CDR1 and CDR2 from the germline V gene are SGHTA and FQGNSA. The DNA for the CDR3 is TGTGCCAGCAGCTTCGAGAACAGGGGACCCTACACCTTC. As protein: CASSFENRGPYTF.

The chain is built from TRBV5-6 and TRBJ2-5, with TRBD2 matching over 11 bases. This CDR3 comprises 16 residues. Per germline, CDR1 SGHDT and CDR2 YYEEEE. The ends lost 3 bases at V and 1 base at J; junction bases unmatched: 5. The DNA of the CDR3 is TGTGCCAGCAGCTCCGATAGCGGGAGGGGCCAAGAGACCCAGTACTTC. Translation gives CASSSDSGRGQETQYF.

This clone came up once. The CDR3 DNA follows: TGTGCCAGCAGCTTTGGGGGAGGGGACAATGAGCAGTTCTTC. It yields the protein CASSFGGGDNEQFF. The chain carries TRBV9 and TRBJ2-1; 7 bases match TRBD2. Germline trimming cut 4 bases from V and 5 bases from J; bases unmatched to any gene: 6. The CDR3 extends over 14 amino acids. CDR1 and CDR2 (germline): SGDLS, YYNGEE.

This chain connects TRBV5-5 to TRBJ1-2; weak D call: TRBD1 (6 bases). The germline CDR1 and CDR2 sequences are SGHKS and YYEKEE (reference sequence). V lost 0 bases to trimming and J lost 9 bases, with 21 bases between them. The CDR3 totals 16 residues. In DNA form, the CDR3 reads TGTGCCAGCAGCTTGGCAGCAGGCGTCAGGGGAAGGAGCTACACCTTC. Its protein is CASSLAAGVRGRSYTF.

Only a few counts were recorded for this clone. The chain recombines TRBV5-1 with TRBJ1-2; unclear D gene. The CDR3 is 14 amino acids. V was clipped by 0 bases and J by 8 bases, with 14 bases between them. The V gene's germline CDR1 is SGHRS and CDR2 YFSETQ. DNA for the CDR3: TGCGCCAGCAGCTTGGACGGTTTAGGGAGAGGCTACACCTTC. Its translation: CASSLDGLGRGYTF.